This TCR beta chain is drawn from a study of shared clonotypes between healthy human individuals. The donor cohort consisted entirely of Caucasian adults residing in Nashville, Tennessee. J gave up 6 bases and V 4 bases, and 9 bases lay outside the gene matches. Germline V gene data show CDR1 as MDHEN and CDR2 as SYDVKM. The CDR3 contains 16 residues. Some clones are missing from TCRdb's copy, which holds only in-frame ones; the method was immunoSEQ multiplex PCR. The table lists fewer than 200,000 clones, 66% of them singletons. The sample was memory CD4+ T cells sorted from blood. Regarding subset: CD45RA-negative fraction. The J gene is TRBJ1-5, the V gene TRBV28; 10 nucleotides agree with TRBD1. The TCR was taken from a man aged 25 to 45 in good health. The CDR3 loop reads CASSSPTGGATQPQHF. The CDR3 DNA is TGTGCCAGCAGTTCGCCGACAGGGGGCGCGACTCAGCCCCAGCATTTT.